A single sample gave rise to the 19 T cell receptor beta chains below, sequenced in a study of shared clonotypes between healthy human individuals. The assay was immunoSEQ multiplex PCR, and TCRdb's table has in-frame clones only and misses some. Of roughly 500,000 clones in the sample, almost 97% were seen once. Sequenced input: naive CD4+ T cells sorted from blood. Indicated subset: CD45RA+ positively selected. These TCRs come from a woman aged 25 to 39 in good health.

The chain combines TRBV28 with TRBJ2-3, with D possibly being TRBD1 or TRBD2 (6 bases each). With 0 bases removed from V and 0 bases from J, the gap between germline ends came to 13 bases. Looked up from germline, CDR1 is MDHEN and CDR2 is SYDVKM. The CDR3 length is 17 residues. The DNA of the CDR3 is TGTGCCAGCAGTTTATGGACAGGCGGGGCAAGCACAGATACGCAGTATTTT. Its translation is CASSLWTGGASTDTQYF.

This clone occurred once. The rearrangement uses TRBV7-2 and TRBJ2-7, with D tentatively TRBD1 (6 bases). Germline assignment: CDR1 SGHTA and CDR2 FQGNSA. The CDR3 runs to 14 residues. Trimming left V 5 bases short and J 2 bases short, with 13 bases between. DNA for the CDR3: TGTGCCAGCAGCGCCCGGGACACCACCTACGAGCAGTACTTC. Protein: CASSARDTTYEQYF.

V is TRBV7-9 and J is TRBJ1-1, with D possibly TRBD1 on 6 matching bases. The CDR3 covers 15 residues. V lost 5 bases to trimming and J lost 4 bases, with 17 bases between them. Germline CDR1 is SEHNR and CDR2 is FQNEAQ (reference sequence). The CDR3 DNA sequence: TGTGCCAGCAGCCTAAATTCAGGGGCCGGCACTGAAGCTTTCTTT. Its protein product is CASSLNSGAGTEAFF.

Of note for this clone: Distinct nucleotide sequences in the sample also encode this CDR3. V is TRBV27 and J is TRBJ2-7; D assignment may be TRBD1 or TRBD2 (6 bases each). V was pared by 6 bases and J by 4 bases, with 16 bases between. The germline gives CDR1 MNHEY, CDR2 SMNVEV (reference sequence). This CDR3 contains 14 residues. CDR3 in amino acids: CASSPLGGSYEQYF. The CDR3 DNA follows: TGTGCCAGCAGCCCACTAGGGGGGAGTTACGAGCAGTACTTC.

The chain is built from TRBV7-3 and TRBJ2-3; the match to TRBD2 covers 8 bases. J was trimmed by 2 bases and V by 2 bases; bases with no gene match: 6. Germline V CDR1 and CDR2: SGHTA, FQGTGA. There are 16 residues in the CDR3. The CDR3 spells CASSLLERGLTDTQYF. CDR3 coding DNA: TGTGCCAGCAGCTTACTAGAGCGGGGGCTCACAGATACGCAGTATTTT.

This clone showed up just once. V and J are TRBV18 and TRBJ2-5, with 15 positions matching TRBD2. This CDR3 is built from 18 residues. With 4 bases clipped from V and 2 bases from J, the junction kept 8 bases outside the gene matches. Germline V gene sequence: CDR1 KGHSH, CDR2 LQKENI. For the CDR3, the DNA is TGTGCCAGCTCACGAGGGACTAGCGGGGGGAAGACGCAAGAGACCCAGTACTTC. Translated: CASSRGTSGGKTQETQYF.

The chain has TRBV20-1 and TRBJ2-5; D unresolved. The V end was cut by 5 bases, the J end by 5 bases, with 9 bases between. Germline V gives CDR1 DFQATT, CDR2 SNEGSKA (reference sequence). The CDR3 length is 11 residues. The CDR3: CSAQTGETQYF. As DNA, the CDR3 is TGCAGTGCTCAAACCGGGGAGACCCAGTACTTC.

CDR3 protein: CASSLGREVLNEQFF. CDR3 nucleotides: TGTGCCAGCAGCTTAGGGCGGGAAGTATTGAATGAGCAGTTCTTC. This sequence joins TRBV7-9 and TRBJ2-1; tentatively, D is TRBD2 (6 bases). Germline CDR1 is SEHNR and CDR2 is FQNEAQ (reference sequence). V shed 1 base and J shed 7 bases, with 14 bases lying between them. The CDR3 sequence is 15 residues long. Combining the CDR3 with reference TRBV7-9 and TRBJ2-1 gives the whole variable domain DTGVSQNPRHKITKRGQNVTFRCDPISEHNRLYWYRQTLGQGPEFLTYFQNEAQLEKSRLLSDRFSAERPKGSFSTLEIQRTEQGDSAMYLCASSLGREVLNEQFFGPGTRLTVL.

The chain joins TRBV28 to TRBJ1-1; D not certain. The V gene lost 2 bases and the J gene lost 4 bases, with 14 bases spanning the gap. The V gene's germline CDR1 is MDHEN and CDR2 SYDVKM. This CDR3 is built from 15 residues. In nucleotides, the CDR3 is TGTGCCAGCAGTTTAATAGCCCCGGCGGGCACTGAAGCTTTCTTT. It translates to CASSLIAPAGTEAFF. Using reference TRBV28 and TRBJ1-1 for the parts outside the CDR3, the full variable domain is DVKVTQSSRYLVKRTGEKVFLECVQDMDHENMFWYRQDPGLGLRLIYFSYDVKMKEKGDIPEGYSVSREKKERFSLILESASTNQTSMYLCASSLIAPAGTEAFFGQGTRLTVV.

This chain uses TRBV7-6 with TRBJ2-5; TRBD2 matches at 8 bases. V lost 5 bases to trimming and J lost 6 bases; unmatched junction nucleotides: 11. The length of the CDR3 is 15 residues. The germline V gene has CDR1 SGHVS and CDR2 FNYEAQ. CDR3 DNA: TGTGCCAGCAGCGCCCGGGGGGGAGCGGGGAAGACCCAGTACTTC. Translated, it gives CASSARGGAGKTQYF.

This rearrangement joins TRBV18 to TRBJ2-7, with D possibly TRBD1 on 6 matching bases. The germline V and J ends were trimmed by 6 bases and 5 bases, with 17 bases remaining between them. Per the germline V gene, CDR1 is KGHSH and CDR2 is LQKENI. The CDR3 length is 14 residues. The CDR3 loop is CASSRATGIHEQYF. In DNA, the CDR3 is TGTGCCAGCTCCCGTGCTACAGGGATTCACGAGCAGTACTTC.

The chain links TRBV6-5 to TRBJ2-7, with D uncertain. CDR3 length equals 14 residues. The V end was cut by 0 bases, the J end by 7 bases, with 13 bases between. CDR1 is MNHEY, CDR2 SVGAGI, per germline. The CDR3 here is CASSYSKDLWEQYF. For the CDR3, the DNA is TGTGCCAGCAGTTACTCTAAGGACCTCTGGGAGCAGTACTTC.

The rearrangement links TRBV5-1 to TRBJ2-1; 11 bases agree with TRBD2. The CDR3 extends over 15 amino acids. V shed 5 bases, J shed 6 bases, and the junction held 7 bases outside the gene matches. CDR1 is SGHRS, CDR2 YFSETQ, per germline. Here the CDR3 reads CASRTGTSGVNEQFF. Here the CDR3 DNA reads TGCGCCAGCAGAACCGGGACTAGCGGCGTCAATGAGCAGTTCTTC.

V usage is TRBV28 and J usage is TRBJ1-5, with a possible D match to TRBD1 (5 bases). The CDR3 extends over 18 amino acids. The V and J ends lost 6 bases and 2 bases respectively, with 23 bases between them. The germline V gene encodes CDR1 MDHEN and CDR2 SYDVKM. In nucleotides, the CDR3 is TGTGCCAGCAGCCAACCCGGGGGTCGATTAGGCGGCAATCAGCCCCAGCATTTT. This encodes CASSQPGGRLGGNQPQHF. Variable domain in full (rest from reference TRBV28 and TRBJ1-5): DVKVTQSSRYLVKRTGEKVFLECVQDMDHENMFWYRQDPGLGLRLIYFSYDVKMKEKGDIPEGYSVSREKKERFSLILESASTNQTSMYLCASSQPGGRLGGNQPQHFGDGTRLSIL.

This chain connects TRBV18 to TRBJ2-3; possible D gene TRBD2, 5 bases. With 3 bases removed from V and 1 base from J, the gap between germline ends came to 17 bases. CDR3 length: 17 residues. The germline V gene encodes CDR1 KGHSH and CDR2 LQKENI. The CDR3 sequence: CASSPIPSGAGTDTQYF. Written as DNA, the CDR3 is TGTGCCAGCTCACCGATCCCCAGCGGTGCGGGCACAGATACGCAGTATTTT. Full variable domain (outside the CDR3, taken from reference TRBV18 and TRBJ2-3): NAGVMQNPRHLVRRRGQEARLRCSPMKGHSHVYWYRQLPEEGLKFMVYLQKENIIDESGMPKERFSAEFPKEGPSILRIQQVVRGDSAAYFCASSPIPSGAGTDTQYFGPGTRLTVL.

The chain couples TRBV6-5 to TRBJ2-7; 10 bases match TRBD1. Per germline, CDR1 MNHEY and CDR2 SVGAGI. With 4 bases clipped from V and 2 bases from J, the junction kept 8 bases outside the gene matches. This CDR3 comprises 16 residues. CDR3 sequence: CASSSPSGTGAYEQYF. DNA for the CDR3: TGTGCCAGCAGTTCGCCTTCCGGGACAGGGGCCTACGAGCAGTACTTC.

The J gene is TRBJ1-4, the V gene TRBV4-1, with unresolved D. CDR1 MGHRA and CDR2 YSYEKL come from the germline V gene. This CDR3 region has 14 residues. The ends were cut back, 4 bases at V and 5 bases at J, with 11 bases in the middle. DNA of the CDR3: TGCGCCAGCAGCCTGAGGGAGGAAAATGAAAAACTGTTTTTT. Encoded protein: CASSLREENEKLFF.

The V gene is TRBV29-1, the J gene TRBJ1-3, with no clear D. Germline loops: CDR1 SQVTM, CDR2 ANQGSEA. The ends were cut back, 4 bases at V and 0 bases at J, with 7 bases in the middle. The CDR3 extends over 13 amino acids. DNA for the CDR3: TGCAGCGTTGTAGAGGGCTCTGGAAACACCATATATTTT. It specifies CSVVEGSGNTIYF.

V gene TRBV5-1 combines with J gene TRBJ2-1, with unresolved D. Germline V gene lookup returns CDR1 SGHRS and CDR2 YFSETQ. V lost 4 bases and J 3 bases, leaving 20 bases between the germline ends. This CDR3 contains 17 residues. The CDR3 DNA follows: TGCGCCAGCAGCCAAGAAGCTCACAGTAGGAGCTACAATGAGCAGTTCTTC. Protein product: CASSQEAHSRSYNEQFF.